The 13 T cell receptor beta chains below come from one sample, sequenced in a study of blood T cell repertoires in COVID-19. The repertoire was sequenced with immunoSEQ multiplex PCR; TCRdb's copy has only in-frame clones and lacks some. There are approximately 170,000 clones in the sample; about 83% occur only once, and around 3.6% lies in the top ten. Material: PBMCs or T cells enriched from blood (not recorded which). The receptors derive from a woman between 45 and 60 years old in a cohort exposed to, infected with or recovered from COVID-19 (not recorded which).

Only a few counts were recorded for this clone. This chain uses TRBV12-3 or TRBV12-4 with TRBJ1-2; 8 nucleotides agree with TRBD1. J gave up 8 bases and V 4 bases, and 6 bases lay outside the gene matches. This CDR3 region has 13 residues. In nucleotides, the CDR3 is TGTGCCAGCAGTTCGAACAGGGGGAACGGCTACACCTTC. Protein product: CASSSNRGNGYTF.

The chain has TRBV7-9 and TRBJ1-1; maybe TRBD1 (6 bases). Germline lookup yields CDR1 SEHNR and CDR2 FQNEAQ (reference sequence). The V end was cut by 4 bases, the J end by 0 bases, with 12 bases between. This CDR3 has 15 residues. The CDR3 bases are TGTGCCAGCAGCTCCGGGGGGGACATGAACACTGAAGCTTTCTTT. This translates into CASSSGGDMNTEAFF.

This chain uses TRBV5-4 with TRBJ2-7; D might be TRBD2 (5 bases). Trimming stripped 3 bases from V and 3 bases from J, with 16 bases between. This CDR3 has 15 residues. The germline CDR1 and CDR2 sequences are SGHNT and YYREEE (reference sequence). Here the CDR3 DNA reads TGTGCCAGCAGCTCCGGGATACAGAAGGGCTACGAGCAGTACTTC. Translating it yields CASSSGIQKGYEQYF.

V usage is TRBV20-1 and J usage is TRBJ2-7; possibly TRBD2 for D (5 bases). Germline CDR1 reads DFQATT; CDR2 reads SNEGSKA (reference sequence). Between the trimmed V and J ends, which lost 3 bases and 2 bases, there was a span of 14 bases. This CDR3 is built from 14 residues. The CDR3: CSASSSVSTYEQYF. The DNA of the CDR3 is TGCAGTGCTAGTAGTAGCGTCTCAACCTACGAGCAGTACTTC.

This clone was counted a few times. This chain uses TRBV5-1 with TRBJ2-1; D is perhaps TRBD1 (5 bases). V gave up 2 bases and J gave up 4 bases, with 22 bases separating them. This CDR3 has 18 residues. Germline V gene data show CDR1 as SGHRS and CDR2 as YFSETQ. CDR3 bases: TGCGCCAGCAGCTTAATCCCGACAGCCTCCATTCCGTACAATGAGCAGTTCTTC. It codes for CASSLIPTASIPYNEQFF.

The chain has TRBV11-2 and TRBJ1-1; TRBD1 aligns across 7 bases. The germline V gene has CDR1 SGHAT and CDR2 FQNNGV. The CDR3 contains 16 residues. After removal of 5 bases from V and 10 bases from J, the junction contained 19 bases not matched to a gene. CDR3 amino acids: CASSRLVTGRFPGAFF. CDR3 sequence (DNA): TGTGCCAGCAGCCGGCTTGTGACAGGGAGGTTTCCTGGAGCTTTCTTT.

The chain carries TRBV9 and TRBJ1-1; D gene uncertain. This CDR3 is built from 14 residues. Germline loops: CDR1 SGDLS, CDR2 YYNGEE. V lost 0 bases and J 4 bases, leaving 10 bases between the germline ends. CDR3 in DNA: TGTGCCAGCAGCGTAGAAATGGCGGGCACTGAAGCTTTCTTT. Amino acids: CASSVEMAGTEAFF.

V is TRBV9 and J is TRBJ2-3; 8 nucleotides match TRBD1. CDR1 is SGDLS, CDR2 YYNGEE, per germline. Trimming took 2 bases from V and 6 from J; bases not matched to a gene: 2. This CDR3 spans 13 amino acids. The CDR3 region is CASSVTGADTQYF. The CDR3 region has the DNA TGTGCCAGCAGCGTGACAGGGGCCGATACGCAGTATTTT.

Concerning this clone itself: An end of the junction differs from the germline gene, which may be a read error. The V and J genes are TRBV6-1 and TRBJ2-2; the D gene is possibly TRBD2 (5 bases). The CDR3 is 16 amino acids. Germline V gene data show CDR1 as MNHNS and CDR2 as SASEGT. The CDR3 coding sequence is TGTGTCAGCAGTGAAACGGGATGGAGGAGTCAGAGGGAGCTGTTTTTT. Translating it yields CVSSETGWRSQRELFF.

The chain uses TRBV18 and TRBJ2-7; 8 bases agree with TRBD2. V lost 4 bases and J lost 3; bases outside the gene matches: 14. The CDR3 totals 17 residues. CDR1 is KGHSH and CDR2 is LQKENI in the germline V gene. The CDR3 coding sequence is TGTGCCAGCTCACGGGCTGGGTCGGGAGGGGCTCACTACGAGCAGTACTTC. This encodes CASSRAGSGGAHYEQYF.

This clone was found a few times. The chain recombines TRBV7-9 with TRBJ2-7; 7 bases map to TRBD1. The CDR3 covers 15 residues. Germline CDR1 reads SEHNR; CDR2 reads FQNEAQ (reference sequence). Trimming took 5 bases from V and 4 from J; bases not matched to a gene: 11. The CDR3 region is CASSVRQGDSYEQYF. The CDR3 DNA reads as TGTGCCAGCAGCGTCCGACAGGGTGACTCGTACGAGCAGTACTTC.

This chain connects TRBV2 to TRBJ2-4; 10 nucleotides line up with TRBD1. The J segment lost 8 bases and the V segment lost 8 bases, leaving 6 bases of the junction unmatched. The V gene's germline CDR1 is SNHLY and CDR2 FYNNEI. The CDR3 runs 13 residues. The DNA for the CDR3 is TGTGCCAGCTTACGGACAGGGGGGGACATTCAGTACTTC. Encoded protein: CASLRTGGDIQYF.

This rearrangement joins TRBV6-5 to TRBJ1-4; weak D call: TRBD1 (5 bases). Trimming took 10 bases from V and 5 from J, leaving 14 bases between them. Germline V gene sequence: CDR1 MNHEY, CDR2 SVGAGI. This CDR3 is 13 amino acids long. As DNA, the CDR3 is TGTGCCACCACCAGGGATCTCAATGAAAAACTGTTTTTT. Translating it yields CATTRDLNEKLFF.